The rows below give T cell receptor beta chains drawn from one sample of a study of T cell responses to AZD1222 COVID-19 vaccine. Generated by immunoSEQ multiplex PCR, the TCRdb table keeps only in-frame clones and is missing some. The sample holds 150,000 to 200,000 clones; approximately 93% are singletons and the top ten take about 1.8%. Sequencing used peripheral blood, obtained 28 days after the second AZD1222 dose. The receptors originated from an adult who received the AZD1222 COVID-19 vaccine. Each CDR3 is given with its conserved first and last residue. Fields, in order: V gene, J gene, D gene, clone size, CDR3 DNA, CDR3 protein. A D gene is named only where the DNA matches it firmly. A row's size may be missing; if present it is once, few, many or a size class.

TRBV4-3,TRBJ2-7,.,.,TGCGCCAGCAGCCAGTCCACAAGCCGGGGTTACGAGCAGTACTTC,CASSQSTSRGYEQYF
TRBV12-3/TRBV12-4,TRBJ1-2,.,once,TGTGCCAGCAGTCCGAGGGGGAAAATAGGCTACACCTTC,CASSPRGKIGYTF
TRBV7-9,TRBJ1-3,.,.,TGTGCCAGCAGCGGACTGATCTCTGGAAACACCATATATTTT,CASSGLISGNTIYF
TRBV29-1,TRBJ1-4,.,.,TGCAGCGTTGGGGGCGCGACTAATGAAAAACTGTTTTTT,CSVGGATNEKLFF
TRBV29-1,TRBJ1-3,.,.,TGCAGCGTAGCTGCCTTGGATGGAAACACCATATATTTT,CSVAALDGNTIYF
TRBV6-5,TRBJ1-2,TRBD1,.,TGTGCCAGCGACGGACAGGGCAACTATGGCTACACCTTC,CASDGQGNYGYTF
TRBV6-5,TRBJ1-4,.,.,TGTGCCAGCAGTTACTCGCGCCGGATTAATGAAAAACTGTTTTTT,CASSYSRRINEKLFF
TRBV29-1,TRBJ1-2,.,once,TGCAGCGTTCAAGGTCCCGGTAACTATGGCTACACCTTC,CSVQGPGNYGYTF
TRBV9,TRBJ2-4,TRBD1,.,TGTGCCAGCAGCGTAGTAAAGGACAGGGGAACTCAGTACTTC,CASSVVKDRGTQYF
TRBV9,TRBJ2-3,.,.,TGTGCCAGCAGCGTAGTGGCGGGAACCACAGATACGCAGTATTTT,CASSVVAGTTDTQYF
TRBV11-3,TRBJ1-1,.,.,TGTGCCAGCAGCTTACGTAGGGGGACCTTGAACACTGAAGCTTTCTTT,CASSLRRGTLNTEAFF
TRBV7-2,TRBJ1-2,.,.,TGTGCCAGCAGCACTGGGACCGTCTTAACTAACTATGGCTACACCTTC,CASSTGTVLTNYGYTF
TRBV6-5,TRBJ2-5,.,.,TGTGCCAGCAAAAAGGACATTGAGACCCAGTACTTC,CASKKDIETQYF
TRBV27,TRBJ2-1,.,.,TGTGCCAGCAGACGTAAACAGGGGGCGCGTGATAGCGGGAAATCGGGTTACAATGAGCAGTTCTTC,CASRRKQGARDSGKSGYNEQFF
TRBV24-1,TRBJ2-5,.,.,TGTGCCACCAGGACCGAAATTACCGGGACGGGAGAGACCCAGTACTTC,CATRTEITGTGETQYF
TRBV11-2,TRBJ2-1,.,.,TGTGCCAGCAGCTTAGATCCAGGCAGCCGGGTTGAGCAGTTCTTC,CASSLDPGSRVEQFF
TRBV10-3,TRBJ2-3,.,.,TGTGCCATCATGGGAGGGACAAGGACAGATACGCAGTATTTT,CAIMGGTRTDTQYF
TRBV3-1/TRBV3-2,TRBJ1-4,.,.,TGTGCCAGCAGCCAAGTGGACACTAATGAAAAACTGTTTTTT,CASSQVDTNEKLFF
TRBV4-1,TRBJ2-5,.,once,TGCGCCAGCAGCCAACAAATAGGAGGGGAGACCCAGTACTTC,CASSQQIGGETQYF
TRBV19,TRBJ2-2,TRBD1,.,TGTGCCAGTAGTACCGGACAGGGCCCCACCGGGGAGCTGTTTTTT,CASSTGQGPTGELFF
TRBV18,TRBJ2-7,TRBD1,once,TGTGCCAGCTCACCCTACGGGACAGAGACCTACGAGCAGTACTTC,CASSPYGTETYEQYF
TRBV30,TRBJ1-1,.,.,TGTGCCTGGAGTTCAGAGACTGAAGCTTTCTTT,CAWSSETEAFF
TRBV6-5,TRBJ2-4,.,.,TGTGCCAGCAAAGGGGACCGAGCCAAAAGCATTCAGTACTTC,CASKGDRAKSIQYF
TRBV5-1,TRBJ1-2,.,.,TGCGCCAGCAGCTTGAAAGGGGATCATGGCTACACCTTC,CASSLKGDHGYTF
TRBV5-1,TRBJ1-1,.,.,TGCGCCAGCAGCGTAGGGGTATACACTGAAGCTTTCTTT,CASSVGVYTEAFF
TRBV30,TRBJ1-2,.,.,TGTGCCTGGAACCAGGGCGGAGGCTACACCTTC,CAWNQGGGYTF
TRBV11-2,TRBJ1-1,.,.,TGTGCCAGCAGCTTACTTTATCTGGACCAACGAGGAGCTTTCTTT,CASSLLYLDQRGAFF
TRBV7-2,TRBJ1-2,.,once,TGTGCCAGCAGCTCGAATAACGTCTATGGCTACACCTTC,CASSSNNVYGYTF
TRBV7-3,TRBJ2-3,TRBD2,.,TGTGCCAGCAGCTTAACGGCGGGAGGAAGCACAGATACGCAGTATTTT,CASSLTAGGSTDTQYF
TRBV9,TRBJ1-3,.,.,TGTGCCAGCAGCGTATTTCAGGGCGAGATTGGAAACACCATATATTTT,CASSVFQGEIGNTIYF